The sequence of this TCR beta chain was determined in a study of T and B cells in COVID-19 patients. General study findings and limits: Of about 2,300 TCR clusters found only in the recovered cohort, a few dozen had low generation probability. Active COVID-19 showed highly clonal TRB repertoires; recovery showed diversity and richness above healthy donors.

As regards this clonotype: Its specificity is unknown.

In germline, CDR1 is DFQATT, CDR2 SNEGSKA (reference sequence). With V trimmed by 2 bases and J by 5 bases, 9 bases remained unmatched. CDR3 length equals 15 residues. TRB rearrangements were amplified by multiplex PCR with BIOMED2 TRB-A/B primers. TCRdb analysed the multiplex PCR reads with MiXCR anew, one entry per CDR3 protein. The table lists about 27,000 distinct CDR3 sequences, roughly 33% of them singletons. Blood genomic DNA input for TRB amplification was 250-500 ng. The TCR originated in a human donor who had recovered from COVID-19. Input material: blood. V usage is TRBV20-1 and J usage is TRBJ2-7, with 10 bases matching TRBD2. CDR3 bases: TGCAGTGCTAGACGCGCCTCTAGCGGGAGTGACGAGCAGTACTTC. Protein product: CSARRASSGSDEQYF.